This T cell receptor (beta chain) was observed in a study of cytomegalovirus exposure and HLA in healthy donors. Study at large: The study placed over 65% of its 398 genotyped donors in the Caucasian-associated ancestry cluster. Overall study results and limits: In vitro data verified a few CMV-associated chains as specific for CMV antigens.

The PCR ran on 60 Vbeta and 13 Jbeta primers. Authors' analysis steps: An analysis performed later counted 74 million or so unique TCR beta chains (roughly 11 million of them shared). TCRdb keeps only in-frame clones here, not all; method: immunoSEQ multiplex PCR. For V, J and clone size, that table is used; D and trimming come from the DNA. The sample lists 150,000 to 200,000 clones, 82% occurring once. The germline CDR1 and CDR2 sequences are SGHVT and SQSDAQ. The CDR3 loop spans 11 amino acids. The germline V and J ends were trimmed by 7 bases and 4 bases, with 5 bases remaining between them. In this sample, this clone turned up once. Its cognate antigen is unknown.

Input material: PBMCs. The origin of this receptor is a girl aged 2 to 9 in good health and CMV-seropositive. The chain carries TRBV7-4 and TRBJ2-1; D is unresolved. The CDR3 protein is CASTVYNEQFF. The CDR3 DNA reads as TGTGCCAGCACGGTATACAATGAGCAGTTCTTC.